This record concerns one T cell receptor (beta chain) sequence. This record belongs to a study of T cell clones after liver transplantation. Looking at the study overall: Three of the eight recipients were HCV-positive; the rest had non-autoimmune, non-viral transplant indications. Until 12-24 months post-transplant, subjects got standard immunosuppression and no induction.

The protocol was immunoSEQ multiplex PCR, while the TCRdb copy is restricted to in-frame clones and leaves out a portion. The sample holds roughly 12,000 clones, roughly 74% seen once. The sample was CD8+ T cells from blood, taken at the 22-month timepoint. The receptor comes from a human patient who received a liver transplant. Some T cells may arise from the graft donor.

DNA for the CDR3: TGTGCCAGCAGCGGGACGCCCTCCTCAGAGCAGTACTTC. It yields the protein CASSGTPSSEQYF. The chain uses TRBV5-4 and TRBJ2-7, with D perhaps matching TRBD1 or TRBD2 (5 bases each). The V end lost 4 bases, the J end lost 7 bases, and 15 bases lay between the germline ends. The V gene's germline CDR1 is SGHNT and CDR2 YYREEE (reference sequence). This CDR3 has 13 amino acids. Filled out from reference TRBV5-4 and TRBJ2-7, the complete variable domain reads ETGVTQSPTHLIKTRGQQVTLRCSSQSGHNTVSWYQQALGQGPQFIFQYYREEENGRGNFPPRFSGLQFPNYSSELNVNALELDDSALYLCASSGTPSSEQYFGPGTRLTVT.